The 27 T cell receptor beta chains given below trace back to one sample, sequenced in a study of tumor and adjacent non-tumor tissue in lung cancer. TCRbeta libraries were built with three rounds of nested PCR, modified from ARM-PCR. TCRdb passed the multiplex PCR reads through MiXCR, listing each CDR3 protein once. The sample includes some 74,000 distinct CDR3 sequences, around 77% of them seen just once. No cell sorting was done before RNA was extracted from the tissue. Material for sequencing was lung tumor tissue. The origin of the receptors is a middle-aged woman with non-small cell lung cancer.

The chain is built from TRBV11-2 and TRBJ2-5; a possible D gene is TRBD2 (5 bases). This CDR3 region has 16 residues. V was clipped by 1 base and J by 5 bases, with 17 bases between them. CDR1 is SGHAT and CDR2 is FQNNGV in the germline V gene. CDR3 coding DNA: TGTGCCAGCAGCTTAGTTGAGCAGAGGGCCCATGAGACCCAGTACTTC. It translates to CASSLVEQRAHETQYF.

This chain links TRBV4-2 with TRBJ1-2; a weak D match, TRBD1 (6 bases). Trimming removed 1 base from V and 6 bases from J, with 12 bases in between. Germline V gene lookup returns CDR1 LGHNA and CDR2 YNFKEQ. The CDR3 has 14 residues. In nucleotides, the CDR3 is TGTGCCAGCAGCCAAGCTACAGGGAACGATGGCTACACCTTC. As protein: CASSQATGNDGYTF.

A word on this clonotype: A much larger clone differs from this one at a single base, so this may be a read error. The gene calls are TRBV7-8 and TRBJ2-7; 7 bases align to TRBD1. Germline V lookup: CDR1 SGHVS, CDR2 FQNEAQ. V trimming: 5 bases; J trimming: 5 bases; junction bases outside the gene matches: 9. The CDR3 length is 14 residues. CDR3 nucleotide sequence: TGTGCCAGCAGCCTACAGGGGTCTACCCACGAGCAGTACTTC. As protein: CASSLQGSTHEQYF.

Note on this clonotype: A read error may be the cause here, since a much bigger clone is one base away. Likely a read error: the CDR3 ends without its conserved phenylalanine or tryptophan. The chain joins TRBV12-3 or TRBV12-4 to TRBJ2-4, with TRBD2 as a possible D gene (6 bases). The CDR3 runs 13 residues. Trimming removed 8 bases at V and 1 base at J, with 9 bases between. The CDR3 protein is CASCGGAKNIQYI. The CDR3 DNA reads TGTGCCAGCTGTGGGGGGGCCAAAAACATTCAGTACATC.

The chain uses TRBV5-5 and TRBJ2-7; possibly TRBD1 for D (6 bases). The CDR3 is made up of 15 amino acids. Trimming took 6 bases from V and 0 from J, leaving 16 bases between them. Germline lookup yields CDR1 SGHKS and CDR2 YYEKEE (reference sequence). This chain's CDR3 is CASNSQGSNSYEQYF. The DNA of the CDR3 is TGTGCCAGCAACTCACAGGGCTCGAACTCCTACGAGCAGTACTTC.

About this clonotype itself: Relative to the germline gene, one junction end is altered; a read error may explain this. The chain employs TRBV6-5 and TRBJ2-2, with TRBD1 matching 8 bases. Per the germline V gene, CDR1 is MNHEY and CDR2 is SVGAGI. CDR3 length: 15 amino acids. The CDR3 is CASSYQGARARELFF. Written as DNA, the CDR3 is TGTGCCAGCAGTTACCAGGGGGCACGGGCCCGGGAGCTATTTTTT.

Points on this clonotype: A junction boundary mismatches the germline segment, possibly from a read error. The genes are TRBV10-3 and TRBJ2-3, with 9 positions matching TRBD2. The germline gives CDR1 ENHRY, CDR2 SYGVKD. The CDR3 totals 14 residues. DNA of the CDR3: TGTGGCATCAGTGCGGGAGGGGGCTATGTTACGCAGTATTTT. Translated, it gives CGISAGGGYVTQYF.

In regard to this clonotype: The CDR3 carries no conserved terminal phenylalanine or tryptophan, so it likely arises from a read error. CDR3 region: CASSLGGTYTDTQYS. In DNA, the CDR3 is TGTGCCAGTAGTTTAGGTGGGACCTACACAGATACGCAGTATTCT. The rearrangement uses TRBV12-3 or TRBV12-4 and TRBJ2-3; D may correspond to TRBD1 or TRBD2 (5 bases each). CDR3 length: 15 amino acids.

V and J are TRBV20-1 and TRBJ2-7, with TRBD1 as a possible D gene (5 bases). The CDR3 consists of 15 residues. V was pared by 3 bases and J by 4 bases, with 19 bases between. Germline CDR1 is DFQATT and CDR2 is SNEGSKA (reference sequence). DNA of the CDR3: TGCAGTGCTAGGGGAACATGGGGCTTTCAGTACGAGCAGTACTTC. Its protein is CSARGTWGFQYEQYF.

On this clonotype: An end of the junction does not agree with germline; a read error may underlie this. This sequence joins TRBV24-1 and TRBJ1-1, with D possibly TRBD1 on 6 matching bases. The CDR3 extends over 16 amino acids. Germline V gene lookup returns CDR1 KGHDR and CDR2 SFDVKD. The CDR3 nucleotides are TGTGCCACCAGTGACCGACTCAGTAGGGGGAACATTGAAGCTTTCTTT. Its translation is CATSDRLSRGNIEAFF.

As to this clonotype: One end of the junction varies from germline; a read error may be responsible. The rearrangement uses TRBV11-3 and TRBJ2-1; D uncertain. The CDR3 is 14 residues long. The germline CDR1 and CDR2 sequences are SGHNT and YENEEA. CDR3 sequence: CASTEDGFCNDQFF. The CDR3 DNA reads as TGTGCCAGCACCGAAGACGGGTTCTGCAATGATCAGTTCTTC.

In this sample, this clonotype turned up a few times. Its ends do not fully match the called genes, so a read error is possible. This sequence joins TRBV12-3 or TRBV12-4 and TRBJ2-7, with D unclear. The CDR3 is made up of 14 amino acids. The CDR3: CAISSPSRRYEQYF. CDR3 bases: TGTGCCATCAGTTCCCCTAGTCGGCGCTACGAGCAGTACTTC.

This clonotype was detected once. CDR3 DNA: TGTGCCAGCAGGACCCCTCGAGAGGATATTAGCGACGGCACTGAAGCTTTCTTT. Amino acids: CASRTPREDISDGTEAFF. The chain links TRBV6-6 to TRBJ1-1, with D uncertain. The germline V gene has CDR1 MNHNY and CDR2 SVGAGI (reference sequence). The CDR3 totals 18 residues. V lost 6 bases to trimming and J lost 4 bases, with 27 bases between them.

This clonotype showed up many times. This chain links TRBV7-9 with TRBJ2-3, with 10 nucleotides matching TRBD1. This CDR3 contains 15 residues. J gave up 6 bases and V 4 bases, and 7 bases lay outside the gene matches. From germline, CDR1 is SEHNR and CDR2 FQNEAQ (reference sequence). The chain's CDR3 is CASSSGGQGTDTQYF. The CDR3 coding sequence is TGTGCCAGCAGCTCCGGGGGACAGGGGACCGATACGCAGTATTTT.

This clonotype has only one observation. A junction end diverges from the germline sequence, so it may reflect a read error. V and J are TRBV6-2 or TRBV6-3 and TRBJ2-7; tentatively, D is TRBD1 or TRBD2 (5 bases each). Germline lookup yields CDR1 MNHEY and CDR2 SVGEGT. This CDR3 region has 16 residues. CDR3 sequence reads: CVSGYSPGFMSGEQYF. CDR3 nucleotide sequence: TGTGTCAGCGGTTACTCGCCAGGGTTTATGAGTGGCGAGCAGTACTTC.

As for this clonotype: A much larger clone lies a single base off, so this may be a read error. V gene TRBV28 combines with J gene TRBJ1-4; 9 bases line up with TRBD1. From germline, CDR1 is MDHEN and CDR2 SYDVKM. CDR3 length: 16 amino acids. The CDR3 here is CANSLNRGPINEKLFF. The CDR3 region has the DNA TGTGCCAACAGTTTGAACAGGGGGCCGATTAATGAAAAACTGTTTTTT.

On this clonotype: At one end, the junction sequence differs from germline, possibly due to a read error. The J gene is TRBJ1-1, the V gene TRBV6-5; D possibly corresponds to TRBD1 (6 bases). The CDR3 length is 16 residues. Germline CDR1 MNHEY, CDR2 SVGAGI. CDR3 sequence reads: CASSQNLEQGGTEALF. The CDR3 DNA is TGTGCCAGCAGTCAAAACTTAGAACAGGGTGGGACTGAAGCTTTATTT.

In the case of this clonotype: A clone one base away is much larger, so this may be a read error. V and J are TRBV5-4 and TRBJ2-1; weak D call: TRBD2 (6 bases). CDR1 is SGHNT, CDR2 YYREEE, per germline (reference sequence). The CDR3 consists of 15 residues. V was trimmed by 3 bases and J by 7 bases, leaving 17 bases between them. The CDR3 reads CASSSGTGGMNEQFF. Here the CDR3 DNA reads TGTGCCAGCAGCTCCGGGACTGGCGGGATGAATGAGCAGTTCTTC.

The sample holds one count of this clonotype. It may be a read error: a sequence one base away is much more abundant. This chain uses TRBV7-8 with TRBJ2-7, with 13 bases matching TRBD2. CDR3 length: 18 amino acids. CDR1 SGHVS and CDR2 FQNEAQ come from the germline V gene. V dropped 5 bases and J dropped 1; count of bases not matched to a gene: 11. CDR3 region: CASSPGLGLAGLSYEQYF. The CDR3 DNA sequence: TGTGCCAGCAGCCCCGGGCTGGGACTAGCGGGACTATCCTACGAGCAGTACTTC.

In regard to this clonotype: A read error may account for a junction end that differs from germline. The chain carries TRBV30 and TRBJ2-2, with D tentatively TRBD2 (5 bases). Germline V gene lookup returns CDR1 GTSNPN and CDR2 SVGIG (reference sequence). This CDR3 spans 13 amino acids. The CDR3 protein is CAWSRTNTGELLF. The CDR3 DNA sequence: TGTGCCTGGAGTCGGACGAACACCGGGGAGCTGTTATTT.

Ten or more counts support this clonotype. The chain combines TRBV5-4 with TRBJ1-3; no clear D. Germline V gene lookup returns CDR1 SGHNT and CDR2 YYREEE (reference sequence). CDR3 length: 12 residues. Trimming stripped 1 base from V and 3 bases from J, with 2 bases between. The CDR3, as DNA: TGTGCCAGCAGCTTGTATGGAAACACCATATATTTT. It specifies CASSLYGNTIYF.

V is TRBV5-1 and J is TRBJ2-3; D could derive from TRBD1 or TRBD2 (5 bases each). This CDR3 spans 15 amino acids. Per the germline V gene, CDR1 is SGHRS and CDR2 is YFSETQ. V lost 1 base and J 0 bases, leaving 9 bases between the germline ends. As DNA, the CDR3 is TGCGCCAGCAGCTTGACGGGGCCTAGCACAGATACGCAGTATTTT. This gives the protein CASSLTGPSTDTQYF.

In this sample, this clonotype turned up once. The rearrangement uses TRBV11-3 and TRBJ2-1, with D hard to call. V dropped 7 bases and J dropped 2 bases, with 18 bases sitting between them. The germline V gene encodes CDR1 SGHNT and CDR2 YENEEA. The CDR3 totals 16 residues. The CDR3 loop is CASNPRSRSPYNEQFF. CDR3 sequence (DNA): TGTGCCAGCAACCCAAGATCTAGGAGCCCCTACAATGAGCAGTTCTTC.

This clonotype turned up a few times. A much larger clone lies a single base off, so this may be a read error. The rearrangement uses TRBV25-1 and TRBJ2-1; D unclear. V lost 5 bases and J lost 4, with 6 bases in between. The CDR3 loop spans 12 amino acids. Germline loops: CDR1 MGHDK, CDR2 SYGVNS. The CDR3 DNA follows: TGTGCCAGCAGTCGGATATACAATGAGCAGTTCTTC. It encodes CASSRIYNEQFF.

A note on this clonotype: This could be a read error, since a much larger clone is one nucleotide away. The genes are TRBV25-1 and TRBJ1-5; D unresolved. CDR3 length: 14 residues. Germline CDR1 MGHDK, CDR2 SYGVNS. Trimming stripped 5 bases from V and 3 bases from J, with 11 bases between. The CDR3 is CASSFGWLNQPQHF. DNA for the CDR3: TGTGCCAGCAGTTTCGGATGGCTCAATCAGCCCCAGCATTTT.

There are many counts of this clonotype. The V call is TRBV20-1, the J call TRBJ2-7; D might be TRBD1 or TRBD2, each matching 5 bases. This CDR3 is 15 amino acids long. Trimming removed 0 bases at V and 3 bases at J, with 15 bases between. Germline loops: CDR1 DFQATT, CDR2 SNEGSKA (reference sequence). The CDR3 nucleotides read TGCAGTGCTAGAGATCGGGACCGCTCATACTACGAGCAGTACTTC. This gives the protein CSARDRDRSYYEQYF.

This clonotype came up a few times. The chain carries TRBV28 and TRBJ1-6; no reliable D call. The CDR3 consists of 15 residues. Trimming left V 4 bases short and J 8 bases short, with 15 bases between. The germline gives CDR1 MDHEN, CDR2 SYDVKM. The CDR3 DNA is TGTGCCAGCAGTTCCTCGGAAGGAAGATATTCACCCCTCCACTTT. It is translated as CASSSSEGRYSPLHF.